Reported below is one TCR beta chain. The authors generated TCR beta cDNA through 5'RACE template switching with UMIs. Reanalyzing the 5' RACE reads, TCRdb keeps one entry per CDR3 protein, without DNA. The sample holds a few hundred thousand distinct CDR3 sequences. The data belong to a study of T cells expressing NK-cell markers. Looking at the study overall: The authors derived TCR beta repertoires from sorted CD3+CD56+NKG2C+, CD3+CD56+NKG2C- and CD3+CD56-NKG2C+ T cells. Out of eight donors sequenced, seven tested HCMV-seropositive and the remaining one seronegative.

This CDR3 region has 16 residues. Germline loops: CDR1 SGHRS, CDR2 YFSETQ. The source material was blood T cells: a sorted CD56 or NKG2C T cell subset, CD4+ or CD8+ T cells, or bulk PBMC T cells (not recorded which). The sequence derives from a man between 18 and 35 years old in good health. The chain employs TRBV5-1 and TRBJ2-4; TCRdb picks TRBD1, but there is no DNA to check that call. The CDR3 here is CASSQPQGEAKNIQYF.